This T cell receptor beta chain was obtained from a study of T cells in Graves' hyperthyroidism and ophthalmopathy. Researchers amplified the TCR beta CDR3 regions from RNA transcripts. The primer set for the first-round RT-PCR of the TCR CDR3 was HTBI. TCRdb re-called the multiplex PCR reads through MiXCR, storing one row per CDR3 protein. The sample consists of about half a million distinct CDR3 sequences, about 22% of them appearing once. This clonotype has at least ten counts. For ophthalmopathy patients, the Clinical Activity Score was at least 3 and the NOSPECS grade at least 4; duration was under 3 months. Uncontrolled infection, other autoimmune disease, pregnancy or lactation disqualified patients from enrolment. The germline V gene encodes CDR1 MNHEY and CDR2 SMNVEV (reference sequence). V was pared by 5 bases and J by 3 bases, with 16 bases of the junction left unmatched. The length of the CDR3 is 19 residues.

The chain combines TRBV27 with TRBJ2-1, with 10 nucleotides matching TRBD1. Source material: blood. The sequence came from a woman between 65 and 79 years old with Graves' ophthalmopathy. This CDR3 reads CASSAFPPGGQGYYNEQFF. The CDR3 DNA is TGTGCCAGCAGTGCATTTCCCCCGGGGGGACAGGGGTACTACAATGAGCAGTTCTTC.